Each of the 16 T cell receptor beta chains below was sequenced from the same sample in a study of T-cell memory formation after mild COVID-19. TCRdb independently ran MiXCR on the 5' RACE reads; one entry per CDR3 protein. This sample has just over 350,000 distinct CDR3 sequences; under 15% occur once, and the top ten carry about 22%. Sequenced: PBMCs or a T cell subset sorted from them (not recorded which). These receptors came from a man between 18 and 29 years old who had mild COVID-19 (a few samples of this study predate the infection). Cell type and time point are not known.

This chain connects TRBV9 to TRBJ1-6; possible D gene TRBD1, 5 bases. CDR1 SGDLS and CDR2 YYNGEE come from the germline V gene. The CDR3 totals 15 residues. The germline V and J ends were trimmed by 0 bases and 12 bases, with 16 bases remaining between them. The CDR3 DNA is TGTGCCAGCAGCGTAGCGGGGCCCGACAATGGACCCCTCCACTTT. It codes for CASSVAGPDNGPLHF.

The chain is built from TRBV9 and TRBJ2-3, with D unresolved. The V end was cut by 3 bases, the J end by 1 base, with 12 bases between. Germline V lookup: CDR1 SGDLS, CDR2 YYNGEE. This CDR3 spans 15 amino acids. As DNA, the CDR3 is TGTGCCAGCAGCGGTGGTGATTACGGCACAGATACGCAGTATTTT. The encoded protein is CASSGGDYGTDTQYF.

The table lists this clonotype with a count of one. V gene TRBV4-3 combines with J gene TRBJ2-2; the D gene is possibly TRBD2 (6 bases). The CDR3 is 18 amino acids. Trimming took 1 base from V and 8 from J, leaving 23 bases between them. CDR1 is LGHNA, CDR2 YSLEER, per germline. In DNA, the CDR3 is TGCGCCAGCAGCCAAGCCCTGGAAGGGGCGGAGACTAGTGGGGAGCTGTTTTTT. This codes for CASSQALEGAETSGELFF.

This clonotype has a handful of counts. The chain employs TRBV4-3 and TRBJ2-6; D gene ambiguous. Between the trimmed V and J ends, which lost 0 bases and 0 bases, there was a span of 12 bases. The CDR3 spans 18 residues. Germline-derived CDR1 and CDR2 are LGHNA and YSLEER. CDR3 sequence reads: CASSQDWLLGSGANVLTF. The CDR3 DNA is TGCGCCAGCAGCCAAGATTGGTTGCTGGGCTCTGGGGCCAACGTCCTGACTTTC.

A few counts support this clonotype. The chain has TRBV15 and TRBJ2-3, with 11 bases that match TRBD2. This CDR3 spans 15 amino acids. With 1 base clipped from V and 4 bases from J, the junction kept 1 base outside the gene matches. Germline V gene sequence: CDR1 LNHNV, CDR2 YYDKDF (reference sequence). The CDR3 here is CATSRASGGPDTQYF. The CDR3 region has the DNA TGTGCCACCAGCAGAGCTAGCGGGGGGCCAGATACGCAGTATTTT.

CDR3 nucleotide sequence: TGCGCCAGCAGCTCGGCCAGCACCCTCGGTGGCACAGATACGCAGTATTTT. This sequence encodes CASSSASTLGGTDTQYF. J is TRBJ2-3 and V is TRBV5-1; D ambiguous. Germline loops: CDR1 SGHRS, CDR2 YFSETQ. Between the trimmed V and J ends, which lost 3 bases and 1 base, there was a span of 18 bases. The CDR3 totals 17 residues.

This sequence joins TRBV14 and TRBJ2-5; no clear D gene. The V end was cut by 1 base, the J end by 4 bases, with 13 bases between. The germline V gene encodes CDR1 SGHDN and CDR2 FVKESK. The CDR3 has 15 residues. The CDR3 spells CASSQAGIGSETQYF. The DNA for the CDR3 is TGTGCCAGCAGCCAAGCCGGAATTGGCTCAGAGACCCAGTACTTC.

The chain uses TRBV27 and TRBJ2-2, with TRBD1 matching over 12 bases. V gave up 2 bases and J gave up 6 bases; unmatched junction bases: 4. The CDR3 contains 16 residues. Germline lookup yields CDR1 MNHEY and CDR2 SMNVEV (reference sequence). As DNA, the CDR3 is TGTGCCAGCAGTTTACGGGACAGGGGGCGCTCCGGGGAGCTGTTTTTT. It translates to CASSLRDRGRSGELFF.

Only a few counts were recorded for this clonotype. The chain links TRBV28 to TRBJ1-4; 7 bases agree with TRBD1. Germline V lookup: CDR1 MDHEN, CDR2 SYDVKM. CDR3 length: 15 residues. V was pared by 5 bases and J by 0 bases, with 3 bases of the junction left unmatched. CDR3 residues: CASSRGQATNEKLFF. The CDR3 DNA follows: TGTGCCAGCAGTCGCGGACAGGCAACTAATGAAAAACTGTTTTTT.

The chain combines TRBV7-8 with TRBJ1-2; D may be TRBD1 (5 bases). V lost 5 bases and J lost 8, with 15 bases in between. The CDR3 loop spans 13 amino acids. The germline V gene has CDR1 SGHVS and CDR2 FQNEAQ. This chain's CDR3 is CASSPGRGSGYTF. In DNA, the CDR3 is TGTGCCAGCAGCCCGGGGAGGGGATCCGGCTACACCTTC.

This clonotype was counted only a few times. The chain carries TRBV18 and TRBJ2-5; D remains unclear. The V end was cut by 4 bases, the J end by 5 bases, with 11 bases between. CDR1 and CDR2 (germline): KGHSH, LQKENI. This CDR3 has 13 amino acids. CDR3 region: CASSRNLLETQYF. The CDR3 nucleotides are TGTGCCAGCTCACGGAATCTCCTGGAGACCCAGTACTTC.

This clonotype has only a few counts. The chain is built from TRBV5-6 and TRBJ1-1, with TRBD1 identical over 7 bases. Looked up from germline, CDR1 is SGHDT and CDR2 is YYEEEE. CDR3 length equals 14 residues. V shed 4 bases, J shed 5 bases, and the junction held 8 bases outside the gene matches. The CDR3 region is CASSGGRGGTEAFF. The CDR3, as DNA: TGTGCCAGCAGCGGGGGCAGGGGGGGAACTGAAGCTTTCTTT.

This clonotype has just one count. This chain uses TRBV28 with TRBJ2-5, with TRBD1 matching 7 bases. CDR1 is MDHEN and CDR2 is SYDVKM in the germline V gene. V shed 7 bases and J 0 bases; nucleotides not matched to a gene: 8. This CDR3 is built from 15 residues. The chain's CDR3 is CASTFLDRNQETQYF. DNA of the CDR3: TGTGCCAGCACCTTCTTGGACAGGAACCAAGAGACCCAGTACTTC.

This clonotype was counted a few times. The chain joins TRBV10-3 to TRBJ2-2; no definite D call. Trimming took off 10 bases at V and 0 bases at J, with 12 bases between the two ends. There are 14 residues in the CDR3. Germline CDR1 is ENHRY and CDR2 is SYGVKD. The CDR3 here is CASTPGSNTGELFF. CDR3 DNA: TGTGCCAGTACACCGGGTTCGAACACCGGGGAGCTGTTTTTT.

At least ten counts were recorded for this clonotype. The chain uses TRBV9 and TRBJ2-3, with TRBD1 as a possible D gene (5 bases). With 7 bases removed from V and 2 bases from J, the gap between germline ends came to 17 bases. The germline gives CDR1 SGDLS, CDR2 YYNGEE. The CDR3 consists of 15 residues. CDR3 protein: CASGPRTGPTDTQYF. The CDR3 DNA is TGTGCCAGCGGACCGCGTACAGGCCCCACAGATACGCAGTATTTT. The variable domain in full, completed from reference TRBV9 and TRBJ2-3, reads DSGVTQTPKHLITATGQRVTLRCSPRSGDLSVYWYQQSLDQGLQFLIQYYNGEERAKGNILERFSAQQFPDLHSELNLSSLELGDSALYFCASGPRTGPTDTQYFGPGTRLTVL.

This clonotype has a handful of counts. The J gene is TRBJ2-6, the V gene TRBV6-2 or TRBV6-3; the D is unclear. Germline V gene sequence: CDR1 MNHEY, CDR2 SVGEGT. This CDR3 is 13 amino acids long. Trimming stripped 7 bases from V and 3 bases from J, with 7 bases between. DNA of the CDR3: TGTGCCAGCAACTCCTTTGGGGCCAACGTCCTGACTTTC. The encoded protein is CASNSFGANVLTF.